A single sample gave rise to the 29 T cell receptor beta chains below, sequenced in a study of pediatric ulcerative colitis. Clones were read by immunoSEQ multiplex PCR, and TCRdb kept only the in-frame ones, dropping some. The top ten hold 20% to 25% of the sample, which has tens of thousands of clones, approximately 87% seen once. The sample was blood. These receptors were taken from a girl aged 10 to 17 with moderate ulcerative colitis.

This clone was counted a few times. This chain links TRBV19 with TRBJ2-7; D gene unclear. V lost 1 base to trimming and J lost 0 bases, with 4 bases between them. The CDR3 length is 13 residues. CDR1 and CDR2 (germline): LNHDA, SQIVND (reference sequence). In DNA form, the CDR3 reads TGTGCCAGTAGTATAGCCCTCTCCTACGAGCAGTACTTC. Translated, it gives CASSIALSYEQYF.

The chain joins TRBV28 to TRBJ2-3, with D unclear. CDR1 is MDHEN and CDR2 is SYDVKM in the germline V gene. The CDR3 runs to 13 residues. V shed 5 bases and J shed 0 bases, with 6 bases lying between them. In nucleotides, the CDR3 is TGTGCCAGCAGTAAATCTAGCACAGATACGCAGTATTTT. It yields the protein CASSKSSTDTQYF.

The chain employs TRBV19 and TRBJ1-5; D is unresolved. Germline values: CDR1 LNHDA, CDR2 SQIVND (reference sequence). This CDR3 is 13 amino acids long. Trimming pared 7 bases from V and 3 bases from J, leaving 10 bases between. This CDR3 reads CASIGILNQPQHF. The DNA for the CDR3 is TGTGCCAGTATTGGGATTCTCAATCAGCCCCAGCATTTT.

The chain carries TRBV7-9 and TRBJ2-2; D possibly corresponds to TRBD2 (5 bases). Germline lookup yields CDR1 SEHNR and CDR2 FQNEAQ (reference sequence). V shed 5 bases and J shed 6 bases, with 16 bases lying between them. The CDR3 covers 15 residues. Here the CDR3 reads CASSQRRDSAGELFF. The CDR3 DNA reads TGTGCCAGCAGCCAAAGACGGGATAGCGCCGGGGAGCTGTTTTTT. Looking up the rest from reference TRBV7-9 and TRBJ2-2 gives the full variable domain: DTGVSQNPRHKITKRGQNVTFRCDPISEHNRLYWYRQTLGQGPEFLTYFQNEAQLEKSRLLSDRFSAERPKGSFSTLEIQRTEQGDSAMYLCASSQRRDSAGELFFGEGSRLTVL.

The V gene is TRBV27, the J gene TRBJ2-7; TRBD1 might be the D (6 bases). Trimming shortened V by 3 bases and J by 2 bases, and 8 bases separated the two germline ends. Germline CDR1 MNHEY, CDR2 SMNVEV (reference sequence). The CDR3 covers 13 residues. CDR3 in DNA: TGTGCCAGCAGTTTGACAGGAGCCTACGAGCAGTACTTC. It specifies CASSLTGAYEQYF.

The genes are TRBV5-8 and TRBJ2-2; 8 nucleotides match TRBD1. The CDR3 spans 14 residues. In germline, CDR1 is SGHTS, CDR2 YDEGEE. V lost 3 bases, J lost 6 bases, and 4 bases stayed unmatched. The CDR3 DNA is TGTGCCAGCAGCTGGGGGACAGGTCCCGGGGAGCTGTTTTTT. Its protein product is CASSWGTGPGELFF.

The V call is TRBV11-2, the J call TRBJ2-1, with D perhaps assigned TRBD1 or TRBD2 (5 bases each). The CDR3 extends over 15 amino acids. V was pared by 5 bases and J by 2 bases, with 13 bases between. The V gene's germline CDR1 is SGHAT and CDR2 FQNNGV. CDR3 DNA: TGTGCCAGCAGCGTACCCGGGACGACCTACAATGAGCAGTTCTTC. This encodes CASSVPGTTYNEQFF.

V usage is TRBV5-1 and J usage is TRBJ1-3, with unresolved D. Germline CDR1 SGHRS, CDR2 YFSETQ. V was pared by 0 bases and J by 5 bases, with 15 bases between. The CDR3 is 16 amino acids. CDR3 amino acids: CASSLEPVVTRNTIYF. The CDR3 DNA reads TGCGCCAGCAGCTTGGAACCAGTAGTGACTCGAAACACCATATATTTT. The full variable domain, completed using reference TRBV5-1 and TRBJ1-3, is KAGVTQTPRYLIKTRGQQVTLSCSPISGHRSVSWYQQTPGQGLQFLFEYFSETQRNKGNFPGRFSGRQFSNSRSEMNVSTLELGDSALYLCASSLEPVVTRNTIYFGEGSWLTVV.

The V gene is TRBV6-5, the J gene TRBJ1-2; maybe TRBD1 (6 bases). The germline V and J ends were trimmed by 6 bases and 7 bases, with 12 bases remaining between them. Germline lookup yields CDR1 MNHEY and CDR2 SVGAGI. The CDR3 is made up of 12 amino acids. Here the CDR3 DNA reads TGTGCCAGCAGACGGGACATAACTGGCTACACCTTC. Amino acid sequence: CASRRDITGYTF.

The chain is built from TRBV5-5 and TRBJ2-7, with D possibly matching TRBD1 (5 bases). There are 13 residues in the CDR3. Germline loops: CDR1 SGHKS, CDR2 YYEKEE (reference sequence). Trimming removed 5 bases at V and 7 bases at J, with 16 bases between. The CDR3, as DNA: TGTGCCAGCAGTTCGACAGCGCTTCGAGAGCAGTACTTC. It yields the protein CASSSTALREQYF. Together with reference TRBV5-5 and TRBJ2-7, the CDR3 gives the full variable domain: DAGVTQSPTHLIKTRGQQVTLRCSPISGHKSVSWYQQVLGQGPQFIFQYYEKEERGRGNFPDRFSARQFPNYSSELNVNALLLGDSALYLCASSSTALREQYFGPGTRLTVT.

The chain recombines TRBV11-2 with TRBJ1-1; 7 bases are a match to TRBD1. The CDR3 is made up of 15 amino acids. Germline CDR1 and CDR2: SGHAT and FQNNGV. V lost 4 bases, J lost 0 bases, and 5 bases stayed unmatched. CDR3 region: CASSSRGVLNTEAFF. CDR3 bases: TGTGCCAGCAGCTCCAGGGGGGTACTGAACACTGAAGCTTTCTTT.

J is TRBJ2-2 and V is TRBV5-1, with D tentatively TRBD1 or TRBD2 (6 bases each). Per the germline V gene, CDR1 is SGHRS and CDR2 is YFSETQ. This CDR3 has 14 amino acids. Trimming removed 7 bases from V and 4 bases from J, with 14 bases in between. The CDR3 region is CASAPGARTGELFF. For the CDR3, the DNA is TGCGCCAGCGCCCCGGGGGCACGCACCGGGGAGCTGTTTTTT.

The chain recombines TRBV19 with TRBJ2-2; 12 bases are shared with TRBD2. Germline CDR1 is LNHDA and CDR2 is SQIVND (reference sequence). J lost 4 bases, V lost 3 bases, and 9 bases had no gene match. CDR3 length: 18 amino acids. CDR3 amino acids: CASSMIPGLAGPTGELFF. CDR3 nucleotides: TGTGCCAGTAGTATGATCCCCGGACTAGCGGGACCCACCGGGGAGCTGTTTTTT.

The rearrangement joins TRBV14 to TRBJ1-2, with D maybe TRBD1 (6 bases). The CDR3 runs to 13 residues. Per germline, CDR1 SGHDN and CDR2 FVKESK. The ends were cut back, 4 bases at V and 8 bases at J, with 14 bases in the middle. The CDR3 DNA reads TGTGCCAGCAGCCCACGGACAGATGACGGCTACACCTTC. Translated: CASSPRTDDGYTF.

This chain links TRBV10-3 with TRBJ1-5, with a tentative D call TRBD1 (6 bases). CDR1 is ENHRY and CDR2 is SYGVKD in the germline V gene. Trimming took off 10 bases at V and 4 bases at J, with 11 bases between the two ends. The CDR3 runs to 12 residues. The CDR3 DNA sequence: TGTGCCACCGGACAGCCAAATCAGCCCCAGCATTTT. This translates into CATGQPNQPQHF.

This chain joins TRBV29-1 and TRBJ2-1; D is perhaps TRBD1 (6 bases). Between the trimmed V and J ends, which lost 6 bases and 7 bases, there was a span of 22 bases. CDR3 size: 15 residues. The germline V gene encodes CDR1 SQVTM and CDR2 ANQGSEA. CDR3 residues: CSVGPPTGGVNEQFF. The CDR3 DNA sequence: TGCAGCGTCGGTCCCCCGACAGGTGGAGTAAATGAGCAGTTCTTC.

The chain uses TRBV28 and TRBJ2-1; 9 nucleotides align to TRBD2. This CDR3 comprises 15 residues. CDR1 and CDR2 (germline): MDHEN, SYDVKM. The trim removed 7 bases at V and 3 bases at J, leaving 7 bases unmatched. The CDR3 is CASNWGSGGYNEQFF. In DNA form, the CDR3 reads TGTGCCAGCAACTGGGGTAGCGGGGGCTACAATGAGCAGTTCTTC.

The genes are TRBV7-9 and TRBJ2-1; D is uncertain. Looked up from germline, CDR1 is SEHNR and CDR2 is FQNEAQ (reference sequence). CDR3 size: 12 residues. The V gene lost 1 base and the J gene lost 9 bases, with 7 bases spanning the gap. The CDR3 protein is CASSLVTVEQFF. The CDR3 DNA sequence: TGTGCCAGCAGCTTAGTAACAGTTGAGCAGTTCTTC.

Here the CDR3 reads CASSFNLGGRGYGYTF. CDR3 nucleotides: TGTGCCAGCAGCTTTAATTTAGGGGGCAGGGGCTATGGCTACACCTTC. The V call is TRBV7-2, the J call TRBJ1-2; 7 bases line up with TRBD1. The CDR3 is 16 residues long. Trimming cost V 3 bases and J 4 bases; bases outside gene matches: 11. Germline V CDR1 and CDR2: SGHTA, FQGNSA.

The chain couples TRBV19 to TRBJ1-5; D is undetermined. Germline CDR1 LNHDA, CDR2 SQIVND (reference sequence). V lost 3 bases and J 0 bases, leaving 9 bases between the germline ends. This CDR3 is 15 amino acids long. The CDR3 loop reads CASSITWGSNQPQHF. Here the CDR3 DNA reads TGTGCCAGTAGTATTACCTGGGGTAGCAATCAGCCCCAGCATTTT.

This clone has more than one count but fewer than ten. The chain has TRBV2 and TRBJ1-1, with D possibly being TRBD1 (5 bases). CDR3 size: 17 residues. The V end was cut by 7 bases, the J end by 1 base, with 22 bases between. Germline CDR1 SNHLY, CDR2 FYNNEI. The CDR3 region has the DNA TGTGCCAGCACTGTCTCCGGGGACTTTCTGAAGAACACTGAAGCTTTCTTT. This sequence encodes CASTVSGDFLKNTEAFF. Combining the CDR3 with reference TRBV2 and TRBJ1-1 gives the whole variable domain EPEVTQTPSHQVTQMGQEVILRCVPISNHLYFYWYRQILGQKVEFLVSFYNNEISEKSEIFDDQFSVERPDGSNFTLKIRSTKLEDSAMYFCASTVSGDFLKNTEAFFGQGTRLTVV.

V usage is TRBV4-1 and J usage is TRBJ2-1; 11 bases match TRBD2. Germline V gene data show CDR1 as MGHRA and CDR2 as YSYEKL. The CDR3 runs 13 residues. With V trimmed by 3 bases and J by 15 bases, 7 bases remained unmatched. The chain's CDR3 is CASSQSIAGGLFF. The CDR3 bases are TGCGCCAGCAGCCAGTCGATAGCGGGAGGGTTGTTCTTC.

The rearrangement uses TRBV6-5 and TRBJ1-2; a possible D gene is TRBD1 (6 bases). V was shortened by 7 bases and J by 4 bases, with 19 bases between the two germline ends. Germline CDR1 and CDR2: MNHEY and SVGAGI. This CDR3 comprises 15 residues. The chain's CDR3 is CASKGGRERVYGYTF. In nucleotides, the CDR3 is TGTGCCAGCAAGGGGGGTCGAGAACGGGTCTATGGCTACACCTTC.

The chain is built from TRBV11-3 and TRBJ1-5, with 9 bases aligning to TRBD1. The germline V gene has CDR1 SGHNT and CDR2 YENEEA. This CDR3 contains 16 residues. V lost 5 bases and J lost 4; bases outside the gene matches: 9. The CDR3 nucleotides read TGTGCCAGCAGCCGGGATGGGACAGGGCTTAATCAGCCCCAGCATTTT. Residues: CASSRDGTGLNQPQHF.

This rearrangement joins TRBV2 to TRBJ2-1, with 9 bases aligning to TRBD2. The CDR3 spans 13 residues. J lost 15 bases, V lost 0 bases, and 6 bases had no gene match. Germline CDR1 SNHLY, CDR2 FYNNEI. For the CDR3, the DNA is TGTGCCAGCAGTGAAGCGGGGGGGACTAGCCCGTTCTTC. Protein: CASSEAGGTSPFF.

The genes are TRBV5-1 and TRBJ1-1, with D uncertain. With 1 base removed from V and 8 bases from J, the gap between germline ends came to 15 bases. This CDR3 region has 14 residues. Germline-derived CDR1 and CDR2 are SGHRS and YFSETQ. The CDR3 reads CASSLNIVTLEAFF. The DNA for the CDR3 is TGCGCCAGCAGCTTGAACATAGTGACGCTCGAAGCTTTCTTT.

This clone was counted a few times. The V call is TRBV5-1, the J call TRBJ2-1; D not resolved. This CDR3 contains 14 residues. Trimming took off 1 base at V and 7 bases at J, with 12 bases between the two ends. CDR1 is SGHRS, CDR2 YFSETQ, per germline. The CDR3 sequence is CASSLLYVRNEQFF. CDR3 coding DNA: TGCGCCAGCAGCTTGCTATATGTAAGGAATGAGCAGTTCTTC.

CDR3 sequence reads: CASSLGITNSQYF. The CDR3 region has the DNA TGTGCCAGCAGTTTAGGGATCACAAATTCGCAGTACTTC. This sequence joins TRBV27 and TRBJ2-7; D call uncertain. Germline V CDR1 and CDR2: MNHEY, SMNVEV (reference sequence). Deletions cut 2 bases from V and 9 bases from J, with 14 bases between. The CDR3 is 13 residues long.

The CDR3 DNA reads as TGTGCCAGCAGCTTGGTTAGCGCGAGCTCCTACAATGAGCAGTTCTTC. As protein: CASSLVSASSYNEQFF. The chain is built from TRBV5-6 and TRBJ2-1, with TRBD2 as a possible D gene (5 bases). Trimming removed 0 bases at V and 0 bases at J, with 10 bases between. CDR3 length equals 16 residues. Looked up from germline, CDR1 is SGHDT and CDR2 is YYEEEE. The whole variable domain, filled in from reference TRBV5-6 and TRBJ2-1, reads DAGVTQSPTHLIKTRGQQVTLRCSPKSGHDTVSWYQQALGQGPQFIFQYYEEEERQRGNFPDRFSGHQFPNYSSELNVNALLLGDSALYLCASSLVSASSYNEQFFGPGTRLTVL.